Below, 26 T cell receptor beta chains from the same sample are listed, as sequenced in a study of T cell responses to AZD1222 COVID-19 vaccine (dated by TCRdb to about 2021). The method was the immunoSEQ multiplex PCR assay. What TCRdb holds here is the immuneACCESS table cut down to in-frame rearrangements. Part of the clones is not present; checked against another copy, under half of the missing clones reflect an unresolved V gene, and the others are unexplained. The sample yields some 190,000 clones; over 80% were counted once. The ten largest clones take up 1% to 1.5% of the sample. The sample's time point label, in plain terms: baseline before first vaccination. The sequencing used peripheral blood, collected on day 0 of AZD1222 vaccination. These receptors all stem from an adult in good health.

The chain combines TRBV10-3 with TRBJ1-2, with D perhaps matching TRBD1 (5 bases). The length of the CDR3 is 14 residues. V lost 7 bases and J lost 2, with 14 bases in between. Per germline, CDR1 ENHRY and CDR2 SYGVKD. CDR3 in DNA: TGTGCCATCAACACCGGGACGACAAACTATGGCTACACCTTC. It yields the protein CAINTGTTNYGYTF.

This chain uses TRBV7-9 with TRBJ2-2, with 9 bases that match TRBD1. Germline CDR1 reads SEHNR; CDR2 reads FQNEAQ (reference sequence). The CDR3 contains 15 residues. The junction had 8 bases not matched to a gene; V was cut back by 8 bases and J by 4 bases. CDR3 DNA: TGTGCCAGCCGCAGGGACAGGGTCGGCACCGGGGAGCTGTTTTTT. Its protein product is CASRRDRVGTGELFF.

The rearrangement uses TRBV7-2 and TRBJ2-1; D call uncertain. The CDR3 spans 12 residues. Trimming stripped 4 bases from V and 7 bases from J, with 8 bases between. The germline gives CDR1 SGHTA, CDR2 FQGNSA. The CDR3 DNA reads as TGTGCCAGCAGCTCAGTTGGTAATGAGCAGTTCTTC. The encoded protein is CASSSVGNEQFF.

V gene TRBV5-4 combines with J gene TRBJ2-1; D is possibly TRBD1 (5 bases). The CDR3 loop spans 12 amino acids. CDR1 and CDR2 (germline): SGHNT, YYREEE (reference sequence). Deletions cut 4 bases from V and 7 bases from J, with 9 bases between. CDR3 amino acids: CASSDSSNEQFF. In DNA form, the CDR3 reads TGTGCCAGCAGCGACAGTTCAAATGAGCAGTTCTTC.

V usage is TRBV7-9 and J usage is TRBJ2-7; D unclear. Per germline, CDR1 SEHNR and CDR2 FQNEAQ (reference sequence). This CDR3 comprises 15 residues. Trimming took 1 base from V and 2 from J, leaving 12 bases between them. The CDR3 is CASSLEGGQTYEQYF. CDR3 nucleotide sequence: TGTGCCAGCAGCTTAGAAGGTGGGCAGACCTACGAGCAGTACTTC.

The chain couples TRBV6-6 to TRBJ2-7, with D uncertain. The CDR3 contains 11 residues. The germline CDR1 and CDR2 sequences are MNHNY and SVGAGI (reference sequence). Trimming left V 4 bases short and J 4 bases short, with 5 bases between. CDR3 coding DNA: TGTGCCAGCAGTTCCCGGTACGAGCAGTACTTC. Protein: CASSSRYEQYF.

The chain is built from TRBV7-9 and TRBJ1-2, with D unresolved. Germline lookup yields CDR1 SEHNR and CDR2 FQNEAQ (reference sequence). The length of the CDR3 is 12 residues. V dropped 1 base and J dropped 5 bases, with 5 bases sitting between them. The CDR3 protein is CASSLDGYGYTF. CDR3 sequence (DNA): TGTGCCAGCAGCTTAGATGGGTATGGCTACACCTTC. Full variable domain (rest looked up from reference TRBV7-9 and TRBJ1-2): DTGVSQNPRHKITKRGQNVTFRCDPISEHNRLYWYRQTLGQGPEFLTYFQNEAQLEKSRLLSDRFSAERPKGSFSTLEIQRTEQGDSAMYLCASSLDGYGYTFGSGTRLTVV.

This chain joins TRBV12-3 or TRBV12-4 and TRBJ2-7, with D unresolved. This CDR3 spans 12 amino acids. Trimming left V 2 bases short and J 2 bases short, with 4 bases between. As DNA, the CDR3 is TGTGCCAGCAGTTTATTAACCTACGAGCAGTACTTC. It yields the protein CASSLLTYEQYF.

V gene TRBV4-3 combines with J gene TRBJ1-2; 8 bases match TRBD1. This CDR3 has 13 amino acids. V dropped 4 bases and J dropped 10; count of bases not matched to a gene: 8. The V gene's germline CDR1 is LGHNA and CDR2 YSLEER. The CDR3 sequence: CASSLGQGALYTF. The CDR3 coding sequence is TGCGCCAGCAGCCTCGGACAGGGAGCCCTCTACACCTTC.

The gene calls are TRBV7-7 and TRBJ2-1; TRBD1 agrees at 7 bases. Germline-derived CDR1 and CDR2 are SSHAT and FNYEAQ (reference sequence). Germline trimming cut 1 base from V and 6 bases from J; bases unmatched to any gene: 9. This CDR3 is built from 16 residues. The CDR3 DNA sequence: TGTGCCAGCAGCTTAGGGGGTCAGGGGGTAGGCAATGAGCAGTTCTTC. Translation gives CASSLGGQGVGNEQFF.

The chain couples TRBV7-8 to TRBJ1-6; TRBD1 agrees at 7 bases. The trim removed 5 bases at V and 9 bases at J, leaving 7 bases unmatched. Germline CDR1 reads SGHVS; CDR2 reads FQNEAQ. The CDR3 consists of 14 residues. CDR3 region: CASSGTGVSSPLHF. For the CDR3, the DNA is TGTGCCAGCAGCGGTACAGGGGTTAGTTCACCCCTCCACTTT. Drawing the rest from reference TRBV7-8 and TRBJ1-6, the complete variable domain is GAGVSQSPRYKVAKRGQDVALRCDPISGHVSLFWYQQALGQGPEFLTYFQNEAQLDKSGLPSDRFFAERPEGSVSTLKIQRTQQEDSAVYLCASSGTGVSSPLHFGNGTRLTVT.

The chain has TRBV3-1 (or the pseudogene TRBV3-2) and TRBJ1-1; no reliable D call. The CDR3 contains 12 residues. V was trimmed by 3 bases and J by 7 bases, leaving 9 bases between them. Germline CDR1 reads LGHDT; CDR2 reads YNNKEL (reference sequence). CDR3: CASSQSQLEAFF. CDR3 DNA sequence: TGTGCCAGCAGCCAGAGCCAGCTTGAAGCTTTCTTT.

This chain uses TRBV5-8 with TRBJ2-1; tentatively, D is TRBD1 or TRBD2 (5 bases each). Trimming left V 3 bases short and J 0 bases short, with 10 bases between. The CDR3 covers 15 residues. CDR1 is SGHTS, CDR2 YDEGEE, per germline. The CDR3 loop reads CASSSGATSYNEQFF. Written as DNA, the CDR3 is TGTGCCAGCAGCTCCGGGGCAACCTCCTACAATGAGCAGTTCTTC.

V usage is TRBV7-2 and J usage is TRBJ2-5; D unresolved. V shed 5 bases and J shed 5 bases, with 12 bases lying between them. Germline CDR1 reads SGHTA; CDR2 reads FQGNSA. The CDR3 is 13 residues long. The CDR3: CASSRRPPETQYF. The CDR3 DNA follows: TGTGCCAGCAGCCGAAGGCCCCCGGAGACCCAGTACTTC.

This chain uses TRBV28 with TRBJ2-7; D possibly corresponds to TRBD2 (6 bases). V shed 2 bases and J shed 3 bases, with 14 bases lying between them. Looked up from germline, CDR1 is MDHEN and CDR2 is SYDVKM. CDR3 length: 15 amino acids. The CDR3 reads CASSLTATGSYEQYF. The CDR3 DNA follows: TGTGCCAGCAGTTTAACCGCAACCGGGAGCTACGAGCAGTACTTC.

To note about this clone: This sample also contains other DNA sequences that code for the same CDR3. The V and J genes are TRBV5-6 and TRBJ2-7, with unresolved D. The CDR3 covers 11 residues. Trimming cost V 0 bases and J 4 bases, with 2 bases left between them. Per germline, CDR1 SGHDT and CDR2 YYEEEE. The DNA for the CDR3 is TGTGCCAGCAGCTTGGGTTACGAGCAGTACTTC. It is translated as CASSLGYEQYF.

The V call is TRBV27, the J call TRBJ1-2, with D maybe TRBD1 (6 bases). Trimming stripped 7 bases from V and 2 bases from J, with 17 bases between. Germline lookup yields CDR1 MNHEY and CDR2 SMNVEV (reference sequence). The CDR3 contains 15 residues. This CDR3 reads CASTRRGDINYGYTF. CDR3 DNA: TGTGCCAGCACCAGGAGGGGGGATATCAACTATGGCTACACCTTC.

The chain has TRBV24-1 and TRBJ1-3, with D unresolved. The CDR3 is 13 amino acids. Per germline, CDR1 KGHDR and CDR2 SFDVKD. V was cut by 4 bases and J by 1 base, with 4 bases left in between. The CDR3, as DNA: TGTGCCACCAGTGACCTTTCTGGAAACACCATATATTTT. The encoded protein is CATSDLSGNTIYF.

The genes are TRBV12-5 and TRBJ1-5, with D hard to call. CDR3 length: 13 residues. Trimming took 7 bases from V and 2 from J, leaving 9 bases between them. CDR1 and CDR2 (germline): LGHNT, FRNRAP. CDR3 sequence: CASAGNGNQPQHF. CDR3 DNA sequence: TGTGCTAGTGCCGGTAACGGCAATCAGCCCCAGCATTTT.

The J gene is TRBJ2-4, the V gene TRBV5-1; D is undetermined. Germline V gives CDR1 SGHRS, CDR2 YFSETQ. There are 16 residues in the CDR3. V was shortened by 0 bases and J by 0 bases, with 10 bases between the two germline ends. The CDR3 protein is CASSLDLGSAKNIQYF. DNA for the CDR3: TGCGCCAGCAGCTTGGATCTGGGCTCAGCCAAAAACATTCAGTACTTC. Full variable domain (missing parts from reference TRBV5-1 and TRBJ2-4): KAGVTQTPRYLIKTRGQQVTLSCSPISGHRSVSWYQQTPGQGLQFLFEYFSETQRNKGNFPGRFSGRQFSNSRSEMNVSTLELGDSALYLCASSLDLGSAKNIQYFGAGTRLSVL.

CDR3 loop: CASSSGLGELFF. CDR3 bases: TGCGCCAGCAGCTCGGGACTCGGGGAGCTGTTTTTT. The chain employs TRBV5-1 and TRBJ2-2; a weak D match, TRBD2 (6 bases). The CDR3 spans 12 residues. Trimming pared 3 bases from V and 7 bases from J, leaving 7 bases between. Germline V lookup: CDR1 SGHRS, CDR2 YFSETQ.

This clone was observed once. The chain employs TRBV7-6 and TRBJ2-1; the D call may be TRBD1 or TRBD2 (5 bases each). The CDR3 has 13 residues. Germline V CDR1 and CDR2: SGHVS, FNYEAQ. Trimming left V 0 bases short and J 7 bases short, with 7 bases between. The CDR3 DNA reads as TGTGCCAGCAGCTTAGCGAGGGGTAATGAGCAGTTCTTC. Translating gives CASSLARGNEQFF.

The CDR3 bases are TGTGCCATCAGTGCTGATAGGCGGGGGGTGGTAGATACGCAGTATTTT. Translated: CAISADRRGVVDTQYF. The chain couples TRBV10-3 to TRBJ2-3, with 8 bases aligning to TRBD2. Germline V gene data show CDR1 as ENHRY and CDR2 as SYGVKD. CDR3 length: 16 residues. V dropped 4 bases and J dropped 5; count of bases not matched to a gene: 11.

V is TRBV29-1 and J is TRBJ1-2, with D perhaps matching TRBD1 (5 bases). Trimming stripped 4 bases from V and 8 bases from J, with 11 bases between. The germline V gene encodes CDR1 SQVTM and CDR2 ANQGSEA. CDR3 length: 11 amino acids. The CDR3 nucleotides are TGCAGCGTTGTCAGGGATGGAGGCTACACCTTC. Its translation: CSVVRDGGYTF.

This clone was observed once. The genes are TRBV12-3 or TRBV12-4 and TRBJ1-1; D is perhaps TRBD1 (5 bases). The CDR3 covers 13 residues. Trimming left V 6 bases short and J 4 bases short, with 12 bases between. The CDR3 spells CASSGGFGTEAFF. The CDR3 coding sequence is TGTGCCAGCAGCGGGGGGTTTGGCACTGAAGCTTTCTTT.

The V and J genes are TRBV5-1 and TRBJ1-6, with TRBD1 matching 10 bases. The CDR3 is 16 amino acids. Trimming removed 0 bases from V and 7 bases from J; junction bases left unmatched: 4. Germline CDR1 is SGHRS and CDR2 is YFSETQ. The CDR3, as DNA: TGCGCCAGCAGCTTGGCGGGACAGGGGCAGAATTCACCCCTCCACTTT. It specifies CASSLAGQGQNSPLHF.